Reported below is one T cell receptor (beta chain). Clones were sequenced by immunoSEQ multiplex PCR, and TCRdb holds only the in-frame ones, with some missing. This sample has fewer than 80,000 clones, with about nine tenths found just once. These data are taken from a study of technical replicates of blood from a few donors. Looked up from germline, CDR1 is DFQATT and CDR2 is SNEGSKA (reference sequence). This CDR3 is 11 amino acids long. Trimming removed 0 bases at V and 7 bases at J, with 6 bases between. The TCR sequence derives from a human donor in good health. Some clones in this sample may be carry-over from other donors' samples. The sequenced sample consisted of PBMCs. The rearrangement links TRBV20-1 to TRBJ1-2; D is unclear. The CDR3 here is CSAREGGGYTF. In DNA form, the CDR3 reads TGCAGTGCTAGAGAGGGAGGTGGCTACACCTTC.